What follows are 21 T cell receptor beta chains derived from one specimen sequenced in a study of post-analysis software for immune sequencing data (dated by TCRdb to between 2014 and 2016). Libraries were built with PCR. Sequencing relied on an Illumina HiSeq 2500. To reduce PCR and sequencing biases, unique molecular identifiers were built into the TCR beta cDNA libraries. In TCRdb, the public reads were trimmed at Q25 with fastp and aligned with MiXCR, with productive beta chains retained. Entries that share a CDR3 protein sequence are merged under the most common genes and DNA. The sample data list roughly 570,000 distinct CDR3 sequences, and around 31% of these were observed just once. The top ten constitute approximately 5.4% of the sample. The paper's findings and limits, for the study overall: Four to six TRBV segments, including TRBV5-6, TRBV5-1 and TRBV20-1, were significantly more frequent in patients than controls.

Antigens of these TCRs are unknown. What was sequenced was blood. The receptors derive from a girl aged 2-17 years with multiple sclerosis.

The rearrangement uses TRBV4-1 and TRBJ1-5, with no clear D. Germline values: CDR1 MGHRA, CDR2 YSYEKL. The ends were cut back, 0 bases at V and 1 base at J, with 13 bases in the middle. The CDR3 has 17 amino acids. The CDR3 coding sequence is TGCGCCAGCAGCCAAGAACTGCCCAGCGGGAGCAATCAGCCCCAGCATTTT. Protein: CASSQELPSGSNQPQHF.

This clonotype was found a few times. This chain uses TRBV5-1 with TRBJ2-7; D is undetermined. This CDR3 is 17 amino acids long. Germline CDR1 and CDR2: SGHRS and YFSETQ. V dropped 4 bases and J dropped 1 base, with 21 bases sitting between them. CDR3 sequence: CASSQWPPTLLSYEQYF. The CDR3 coding sequence is TGCGCCAGCAGCCAGTGGCCGCCTACACTTTTATCCTACGAGCAGTACTTC.

This clonotype was seen a few times. The chain recombines TRBV4-2 with TRBJ1-4; D gene uncertain. Germline CDR1 LGHNA, CDR2 YNFKEQ. This CDR3 comprises 11 residues. Trimming removed 1 base at V and 12 bases at J, with 6 bases between. CDR3 in amino acids: CASSQGLELFF. The CDR3 DNA reads TGTGCCAGCAGCCAAGGACTGGAACTGTTTTTT.

This clonotype came up a few times. The V call is TRBV27, the J call TRBJ2-2; D tentatively reads TRBD1 or TRBD2 (6 bases each). This CDR3 contains 14 residues. CDR1 and CDR2 from the germline V gene are MNHEY and SMNVEV (reference sequence). V was clipped by 6 bases and J by 1 base, with 9 bases between them. Here the CDR3 DNA reads TGTGCCAGCAGGCGGGGACAGAACACCGGGGAGCTGTTTTTT. It specifies CASRRGQNTGELFF.

The rearrangement links TRBV20-1 to TRBJ1-2; no definite D call. Trimming pared 0 bases from V and 4 bases from J, leaving 18 bases between. CDR1 DFQATT and CDR2 SNEGSKA come from the germline V gene (reference sequence). The CDR3 has 16 amino acids. CDR3 amino acids: CSARDQGGGQAYGYTF. In nucleotides, the CDR3 is TGCAGTGCTAGAGATCAAGGCGGCGGCCAAGCCTATGGCTACACCTTC.

With regard to this clonotype: Being one base from a much bigger clone, this may be a read error. This rearrangement joins TRBV4-1 to TRBJ2-7; 7 bases agree with TRBD1. The CDR3 has 13 residues. Trimming removed 6 bases from V and 0 bases from J; junction bases left unmatched: 2. Germline values: CDR1 MGHRA, CDR2 YSYEKL. CDR3 nucleotides: TGCGCCAGCAGGTGGGACAGCTCCTACGAGCAGTACTTC. It encodes CASRWDSSYEQYF.

The gene calls are TRBV12-3 or TRBV12-4 and TRBJ2-1, with TRBD1 matching over 8 bases. This CDR3 contains 15 residues. V trimming: 7 bases; J trimming: 3 bases; junction bases outside the gene matches: 8. CDR3 sequence: CASTRGDRNYNEQFF. CDR3 nucleotides: TGTGCCAGCACCCGAGGGGACAGGAACTACAATGAGCAGTTCTTC.

This clonotype appeared many times. This may stem from a read error, because a much larger clone lies one nucleotide away. In nucleotides, the CDR3 is TGCAGCGGGGGGGGGAGAGGGGGCCAAGAGACCCAGTACTTC. Its translation: CSGGGRGGQETQYF. The chain is built from TRBV29-1 and TRBJ2-5, with TRBD2 as a possible D gene (7 bases). Trimming removed 7 bases at V and 1 base at J, with 16 bases between. The CDR3 has 14 residues. Per the germline V gene, CDR1 is SQVTM and CDR2 is ANQGSEA.

The V and J genes are TRBV11-2 and TRBJ2-2; D is ambiguous. Germline V gene data show CDR1 as SGHAT and CDR2 as FQNNGV. V gave up 6 bases and J gave up 1 base, with 15 bases separating them. This CDR3 has 16 residues. The CDR3 loop is CASRPFRAKNTGELFF. CDR3 bases: TGTGCCAGCAGACCCTTCCGGGCCAAGAACACCGGGGAGCTGTTTTTT.

The CDR3 nucleotides are TGTGCCAGCAGTTGGGACAGGGGGAGAGACTACGAGCAGTACTTC. It codes for CASSWDRGRDYEQYF. The J gene is TRBJ2-7, the V gene TRBV6-1; TRBD1 matches at 11 bases. V shed 5 bases and J 3 bases; nucleotides not matched to a gene: 6. This CDR3 spans 15 amino acids. Germline lookup yields CDR1 MNHNS and CDR2 SASEGT.

This clonotype was counted only a few times. CDR3 DNA sequence: TGCGCCAGCAGCCAAGTGGAAGCCAACCCTAACTATGGCTACACCTTC. It is translated as CASSQVEANPNYGYTF. The chain combines TRBV4-1 with TRBJ1-2, with D uncertain. V was shortened by 1 base and J by 0 bases, with 12 bases between the two germline ends. Germline CDR1 reads MGHRA; CDR2 reads YSYEKL. CDR3 length: 16 residues.

This chain connects TRBV6-6 to TRBJ2-3, with no clear D. CDR3 length: 16 amino acids. The germline CDR1 and CDR2 sequences are MNHNY and SVGAGI (reference sequence). The V end lost 0 bases, the J end lost 4 bases, and 14 bases lay between the germline ends. CDR3 DNA sequence: TGTGCCAGCAGTTACTCCCAGTGGAATCCCCCAGATACGCAGTATTTT. Translation gives CASSYSQWNPPDTQYF.

This clonotype showed up just a few times. The CDR3 nucleotides read TGCGCCAGCAGCTCTCGCCCGGGACAGGCTGATCAAGAGACCCAGTACTTC. Translating it yields CASSSRPGQADQETQYF. This rearrangement joins TRBV5-1 to TRBJ2-4; 8 nucleotides agree with TRBD1. The assigned J gene may be wrong: the sequence end matches TRBJ2-5 better. The CDR3 covers 17 residues. The germline V gene encodes CDR1 SGHRS and CDR2 YFSETQ.

This clonotype was picked up a small number of times. The CDR3 is CASSPSPGLLQETQYF. CDR3 DNA sequence: TGTGCCAGCAGCCCCAGTCCCGGACTGCTACAAGAGACCCAGTACTTC. The rearrangement joins TRBV3-1 to TRBJ2-5, with D perhaps TRBD2 (5 bases). Germline V gene sequence: CDR1 LGHDT, CDR2 YNNKEL (reference sequence). CDR3 size: 16 residues. Trimming took 4 bases from V and 2 from J, leaving 17 bases between them.

The CDR3 region is CASSYLALQGTYEQYF. CDR3 coding DNA: TGTGCCAGCAGTTACCTCGCCTTACAGGGGACCTACGAGCAGTACTTC. The chain couples TRBV3-1 to TRBJ2-4; 7 bases line up with TRBD1. The DNA end is more similar to TRBJ2-7, so the J call may be wrong. The length of the CDR3 is 16 residues. From germline, CDR1 is LGHDT and CDR2 YNNKEL (reference sequence).

This clonotype was recorded many times. V gene TRBV7-2 combines with J gene TRBJ2-5; 8 nucleotides align to TRBD2. Losses at the gene ends were 3 bases for V and 6 bases for J; bases not matched to a gene: 3. CDR1 SGHTA and CDR2 FQGNSA come from the germline V gene. The CDR3 spans 13 residues. CDR3 DNA: TGTGCCAGCAGCTTGGCGGGGGGAAAGACCCAGTACTTC. Translation: CASSLAGGKTQYF.

For this clonotype: A single base separates this from a much larger clone, so it may be a read error. J is TRBJ2-6 and V is TRBV4-1; no clear D. CDR1 is MGHRA and CDR2 is YSYEKL in the germline V gene. The CDR3 contains 19 residues. The CDR3 DNA follows: TGCGCCGGCAGCCAAGTCATCCCGCTTTTGGGGACTGGGGCCAACGTCCTGACTTTC. Protein sequence: CAGSQVIPLLGTGANVLTF.

This clonotype was observed a handful of times. V and J are TRBV10-3 and TRBJ1-2, with 9 bases aligning to TRBD1. V was pared by 10 bases and J by 4 bases, with 4 bases of the junction left unmatched. The CDR3 is 12 residues long. Germline CDR1 is ENHRY and CDR2 is SYGVKD. CDR3 in amino acids: CATGGQGYGYTF. As DNA, the CDR3 is TGTGCCACCGGGGGACAGGGCTATGGCTACACCTTC.

This clonotype came up many times. The chain has TRBV7-6 and TRBJ2-1; TRBD1 agrees at 8 bases. Germline CDR1 is SGHVS and CDR2 is FNYEAQ. CDR3 size: 13 residues. V was clipped by 3 bases and J by 6 bases; unmatched bases: 1. The CDR3 DNA is TGTGCCAGCAGCTTGGACAGGGTCAATGAGCAGTTCTTC. It yields the protein CASSLDRVNEQFF.

This clonotype came up a few times. This chain links TRBV5-1 with TRBJ2-5; D might be TRBD1 (6 bases). CDR3 length: 16 amino acids. Trimming left V 2 bases short and J 0 bases short, with 14 bases between. Germline-derived CDR1 and CDR2 are SGHRS and YFSETQ. CDR3 sequence (DNA): TGCGCCAGCAGCTTTGGCCCGGACAGATACCAAGAGACCCAGTACTTC. This gives the protein CASSFGPDRYQETQYF.

This clonotype was counted between two and nine times. This sequence joins TRBV7-8 and TRBJ2-7; D is possibly TRBD1 (5 bases). The CDR3 extends over 14 amino acids. CDR1 is SGHVS, CDR2 FQNEAQ, per germline. Trimming took off 5 bases at V and 2 bases at J, with 13 bases between the two ends. The CDR3 protein is CASSDQGIPYEQYF. The CDR3 region has the DNA TGTGCCAGCAGCGACCAGGGAATCCCCTACGAGCAGTACTTC.